The 18 T cell receptor beta chains presented below share a single source sample, sequenced in a study of tumor-infiltrating lymphocytes in oesophageal squamous cell carcinoma. TCRdb analysed the PCR reads with MiXCR anew, one entry per CDR3 protein. The repertoire holds 20,000 to 25,000 distinct CDR3 sequences, with roughly 35% as singletons. The sequenced sample was esophageal tumor tissue. These receptors were obtained from a male donor with esophageal squamous cell carcinoma.

The chain links TRBV5-1 to TRBJ1-2, with no clear D. The V and J ends lost 4 bases and 3 bases respectively, with 10 bases between them. CDR3 length: 13 amino acids. Germline CDR1 reads SGHRS; CDR2 reads YFSETQ. The CDR3 region is CASSPHEHYGYTF. The CDR3 DNA is TGCGCCAGCAGCCCCCACGAGCACTATGGCTACACCTTC.

This clonotype was counted ten times or more. The chain employs TRBV12-3 or TRBV12-4 and TRBJ1-5, with TRBD1 as a possible D gene (5 bases). The ends were cut back, 3 bases at V and 3 bases at J, with 12 bases in the middle. The CDR3 length is 15 residues. The CDR3 DNA reads TGTGCCAGCAGTTTCGGGACTGGATTCAATCAGCCCCAGCATTTT. Amino acids: CASSFGTGFNQPQHF.

This clonotype appeared many times. The J gene is TRBJ1-2, the V gene TRBV28; D may be TRBD1 (5 bases). In germline, CDR1 is MDHEN, CDR2 SYDVKM. V was shortened by 3 bases and J by 4 bases, with 18 bases between the two germline ends. CDR3 length equals 16 residues. CDR3 DNA: TGTGCCAGCAGTTTCCTACATCAGGGACCGATCTATGGCTACACCTTC. This sequence encodes CASSFLHQGPIYGYTF.

J is TRBJ2-5 and V is TRBV5-6, with 12 bases matching TRBD2. The closer fit of TRBJ2-7 to the DNA end suggests the J call may be wrong. The CDR3 sequence is 17 residues long. Germline loops: CDR1 SGHDT, CDR2 YYEEEE. The chain's CDR3 is CASSLRASGRAGYEQYF. Here the CDR3 DNA reads TGTGCCAGCAGCTTGAGGGCTAGCGGGAGGGCCGGTTACGAGCAGTACTTC.

This chain connects TRBV7-2 to TRBJ2-3; 15 nucleotides align to TRBD2. TRBJ2-5 explains the end of the DNA better; the J call may be wrong. The CDR3 is made up of 15 amino acids. Germline CDR1 is SGHTA and CDR2 is FQGNSA. The CDR3 sequence is CASSKGTSGRETQYF. Written as DNA, the CDR3 is TGTGCCAGCAGCAAAGGGACTAGCGGGAGGGAGACCCAGTACTTC.

This chain uses TRBV27 with TRBJ2-7; D may be TRBD1 (5 bases). Per the germline V gene, CDR1 is MNHEY and CDR2 is SMNVEV (reference sequence). The CDR3 consists of 13 residues. The V and J ends lost 5 bases and 3 bases respectively, with 11 bases between them. The CDR3 nucleotides read TGTGCCAGCAGTGATAGGGGTTACTACGAGCAGTACTTC. This codes for CASSDRGYYEQYF.

The chain is built from TRBV7-3 and TRBJ2-3; 14 nucleotides line up with TRBD2. Per the germline V gene, CDR1 is SGHTA and CDR2 is FQGTGA. J gave up 3 bases and V 4 bases, and 6 bases lay outside the gene matches. The CDR3 is 17 residues long. This CDR3 is CASSSRTSGRLTDTQYF. The CDR3 DNA reads TGTGCCAGCAGCTCACGGACTAGCGGGAGGTTAACAGATACGCAGTATTTT.

To note about this clonotype: Likely a read error: the CDR3 ends without its conserved phenylalanine or tryptophan. The DNA is omitted, as the CDR3 cannot be located on it reliably, and the CDR3 follows TCRdb's listing. The V and J genes are TRBV11-1 and TRBJ2-6; TRBD1 is taken as the D call from the table, unchecked against the DNA. Germline-derived CDR1 and CDR2 are SGHAT and FQDESV (reference sequence). The CDR3 has 15 residues if both end residues are counted. The CDR3 protein is CASSLEADQPQHFGD.

The V and J genes are TRBV7-2 and TRBJ1-2; 7 nucleotides match TRBD1. The CDR3 spans 13 residues. Per the germline V gene, CDR1 is SGHTA and CDR2 is FQGNSA. The J segment lost 5 bases and the V segment lost 7 bases, leaving 7 bases of the junction unmatched. CDR3 nucleotide sequence: TGTGCCAGCACCTCTTCAGGGGGATATGGCTACACCTTC. Amino acid sequence: CASTSSGGYGYTF.

This clonotype has just a few counts. The rearrangement links TRBV20-1 to TRBJ2-1, with 7 positions matching TRBD1. The CDR3 extends over 14 amino acids. J was trimmed by 3 bases and V by 3 bases; bases with no gene match: 5. Germline V gives CDR1 DFQATT, CDR2 SNEGSKA (reference sequence). The CDR3 DNA follows: TGCAGTGCTAGCCACCGGGACAGCTACAATGAGCAGTTCTTC. The encoded protein is CSASHRDSYNEQFF.

This clonotype was picked up many times. This sequence joins TRBV11-2 and TRBJ1-2, with TRBD1 matching 8 bases. The CDR3 loop spans 14 amino acids. V was clipped by 1 base and J by 2 bases; unmatched bases: 0. Looked up from germline, CDR1 is SGHAT and CDR2 is FQNNGV. The DNA of the CDR3 is TGTGCCAGCAGCTTAGGGACAGGGAACTATGGCTACACCTTC. This encodes CASSLGTGNYGYTF. The complete variable domain, with remaining parts taken from reference TRBV11-2 and TRBJ1-2, reads EAGVAQSPRYKIIEKRQSVAFWCNPISGHATLYWYQQILGQGPKLLIQFQNNGVVDDSQLPKDRFSAERLKGVDSTLKIQPAKLEDSAVYLCASSLGTGNYGYTFGSGTRLTVV.

Concerning this clonotype itself: Just one base apart from a much larger clone, this may be a read error. The J gene is TRBJ2-5, the V gene TRBV10-1, with unresolved D. The CDR3 loop spans 13 amino acids. In germline, CDR1 is WNHNN, CDR2 SYGVQD (reference sequence). V lost 4 bases and J 11 bases, leaving 17 bases between the germline ends. CDR3 in DNA: TGCGCCAGCAGTGGTGAGCAGCACAATGAGCAGTACTTC. Its protein is CASSGEQHNEQYF.

Worth noting for this clonotype: This CDR3 fails to terminate in the conserved phenylalanine or tryptophan, so it likely reflects a read error. Because the CDR3's place on the DNA is in doubt, the DNA is left out and the CDR3 is given as listed by TCRdb. V usage is TRBV4-2 and J usage is TRBJ2-7; the D call TRBD1 from the table was never checked on the DNA. Including both end residues, the CDR3 is 16 amino acids long. CDR1 and CDR2 (germline): LGHNA, YNFKEQ. CDR3 sequence reads: CASSQNEGLYGYTFGS.

The sample holds a few counts of this clonotype. V usage is TRBV2 and J usage is TRBJ2-7; TRBD2 agrees at 9 bases. The DNA end favors TRBJ2-1, so the J call may be wrong. Germline CDR1 SNHLY, CDR2 FYNNEI. The CDR3 loop spans 18 amino acids. CDR3 nucleotides: TGTGCCAGCAGCCGTAGCGGGAGAGTAGCACAGAGCTCCTACGAGCAGTTCTTC. Translation gives CASSRSGRVAQSSYEQFF.

To note about this clonotype: This may arise from a read error, as a much more abundant clone is one base away. The rearrangement joins TRBV27 to TRBJ2-3, with a tentative D call TRBD2 (5 bases). The CDR3 is 13 amino acids. Germline loops: CDR1 MNHEY, CDR2 SMNVEV (reference sequence). Trimming pared 1 base from V and 14 bases from J, leaving 16 bases between. This CDR3 reads CASSLLDAGELYF. The CDR3 nucleotides read TGTGCCAGCAGTTTATTGGACGCCGGGGAGCTGTATTTT.

This clonotype was found a few times. The CDR3 spells CASSINPRTGSNQPQHF. CDR3 sequence (DNA): TGTGCCAGTAGTATAAATCCCAGGACAGGGAGCAATCAGCCCCAGCATTTT. The chain joins TRBV19 to TRBJ1-5; 8 positions agree with TRBD1. Germline values: CDR1 LNHDA, CDR2 SQIVND (reference sequence). The CDR3 runs to 17 residues. V gave up 2 bases and J gave up 1 base; unmatched junction bases: 7.

This clonotype was recorded many times. The chain recombines TRBV28 with TRBJ1-5; 11 bases are shared with TRBD1. Germline V CDR1 and CDR2: MDHEN, SYDVKM. The CDR3 length is 16 residues. V was pared by 7 bases and J by 6 bases, with 11 bases of the junction left unmatched. CDR3 DNA: TGTGCCAGCACCCGGACAGGGGGCCTGTTTTCTCAGCCCCAGCATTTT. Amino acid sequence: CASTRTGGLFSQPQHF.

The chain couples TRBV2 to TRBJ2-1; D unresolved. The J call is uncertain, as TRBJ2-7 better fits the DNA end. The germline V gene encodes CDR1 SNHLY and CDR2 FYNNEI. CDR3 size: 14 residues. In nucleotides, the CDR3 is TGTGCCAGCACCGCTACCAGGATAGACTACGAGCAGTACTTC. Encoded protein: CASTATRIDYEQYF.